The clone carrying this T cell receptor beta chain appeared a few times. CDR3 length: 18 amino acids. Germline V lookup: CDR1 MDHEN, CDR2 SYDVKM. The data stem from a study of blood T cells in healthy people across ages. With a J-beta primer mix and a sample-barcoded 5' primer, a second PCR ran about 7 to 12 cycles. TCRdb re-derived calls from the 5' RACE reads in MiXCR, one entry per CDR3 protein. There are 550,000 to 650,000 distinct CDR3 sequences in the sample; approximately 26% occur only once, and about 3.3% lies in the top ten. The same sample was also studied in work on T cells of mothers and their children. That work states: Mother-child pairs who were related displayed a slightly higher overlap than unrelated pairs, a difference that was non-significant.

The TCR comes from a boy between 2 and 15 years old in good health. Sequenced: blood. The chain joins TRBV28 to TRBJ2-7, with 12 bases fitting TRBD2. The end of the DNA fits TRBJ2-1 better, so the J call may be wrong. Written as DNA, the CDR3 is TGTGCCAGCAGTTGGACTAGCGGGACGGGAAATTTCAGGAATGAGCAGTTCTTC. Translating it yields CASSWTSGTGNFRNEQFF.